These 23 T cell receptor beta chains were sequenced from one sample in a study of blood T cell repertoires in COVID-19. TCRdb keeps only in-frame clones here, not all; method: immunoSEQ multiplex PCR. This sample carries approximately 110,000 clones, about four fifths of them seen once, and the ten largest clones take approximately 38%. Sequenced material: peripheral blood. These receptors all come from a man aged 80 or over with acute or convalescent COVID-19.

The chain uses TRBV27 and TRBJ2-3; 13 bases are a match to TRBD2. Losses at the gene ends were 5 bases for V and 6 bases for J; bases not matched to a gene: 14. CDR1 is MNHEY, CDR2 SMNVEV, per germline (reference sequence). CDR3 size: 18 residues. DNA for the CDR3: TGTGCCAGCAGTCTCCGGACTAGCGGGAGTGGCTTAGAGGATACGCAGTATTTT. Its translation is CASSLRTSGSGLEDTQYF.

The chain combines TRBV7-2 with TRBJ1-5; D might be TRBD1 (5 bases). There are 16 residues in the CDR3. Trimming cost V 0 bases and J 6 bases, with 15 bases left between them. CDR1 and CDR2 (germline): SGHTA, FQGNSA. For the CDR3, the DNA is TGTGCCAGCAGCTTAGCGCCCAGGGTATCGCGTCAGCCCCAGCATTTT. Residues: CASSLAPRVSRQPQHF.

The chain joins TRBV11-2 to TRBJ2-1; 7 bases align to TRBD2. The CDR3 is 15 residues long. Losses at the gene ends were 3 bases for V and 7 bases for J; bases not matched to a gene: 9. Germline V lookup: CDR1 SGHAT, CDR2 FQNNGV. The CDR3 nucleotides read TGTGCCAGCAGCTTTCTGGGAGGGCCGACGAATGAGCAGTTCTTC. Protein product: CASSFLGGPTNEQFF.

Sample share makes this clone large. The chain is built from TRBV27 and TRBJ2-3, with D perhaps TRBD2 (7 bases). The germline V gene encodes CDR1 MNHEY and CDR2 SMNVEV (reference sequence). This CDR3 has 16 residues. With 2 bases removed from V and 5 bases from J, the gap between germline ends came to 17 bases. The CDR3 DNA is TGTGCCAGCAGTTTACCTCCGGGGGGCGCGGTAGATACGCAGTATTTT. Protein sequence: CASSLPPGGAVDTQYF.

The chain carries TRBV28 and TRBJ1-6, with D perhaps TRBD1 (6 bases). The V and J ends lost 4 bases and 19 bases respectively, with 20 bases between them. Germline V CDR1 and CDR2: MDHEN, SYDVKM. The CDR3 has 13 amino acids. CDR3 protein: CASSYDPEQGVHF. The CDR3, as DNA: TGTGCCAGCAGTTACGACCCGGAACAGGGAGTTCACTTT.

The chain couples TRBV6-5 to TRBJ2-5, with TRBD1 identical over 11 bases. This CDR3 contains 15 residues. V shed 6 bases, J shed 3 bases, and the junction held 6 bases outside the gene matches. Germline V CDR1 and CDR2: MNHEY, SVGAGI. CDR3 loop: CASSRTGGREETQYF. CDR3 DNA: TGTGCCAGCAGCCGGACAGGGGGCAGGGAAGAGACCCAGTACTTC.

This rearrangement joins TRBV19 to TRBJ2-1; the match to TRBD2 covers 12 bases. The CDR3 contains 16 residues. Germline loops: CDR1 LNHDA, CDR2 SQIVND (reference sequence). The V segment lost 4 bases and the J segment 2 bases; nucleotides outside the gene matches: 3. Written as DNA, the CDR3 is TGTGCCAGTAGTACGACTAGCGGGGGAACCTACAATGAGCAGTTCTTC. Translation gives CASSTTSGGTYNEQFF.

The chain carries TRBV7-2 and TRBJ2-7; 9 bases match TRBD1. The CDR3 spans 15 residues. Trimming cost V 3 bases and J 1 base; bases outside gene matches: 4. CDR1 and CDR2 (germline): SGHTA, FQGNSA. CDR3 DNA sequence: TGTGCCAGCAGCTTCGACAGGGGGAGATCCTACGAGCAGTACTTC. This encodes CASSFDRGRSYEQYF.

The chain has TRBV16 and TRBJ2-1; a possible D gene is TRBD2 (5 bases). With 3 bases removed from V and 6 bases from J, the gap between germline ends came to 9 bases. The germline V gene has CDR1 KGHSY and CDR2 FQNENV. The CDR3 loop spans 13 amino acids. This CDR3 reads CASSHLGSNEQFF. The CDR3 nucleotides read TGTGCCAGCAGCCATTTAGGGAGCAATGAGCAGTTCTTC.

J is TRBJ2-3 and V is TRBV18; a possible D gene is TRBD2 (5 bases). V dropped 2 bases and J dropped 1 base, with 10 bases sitting between them. This CDR3 comprises 15 residues. The V gene's germline CDR1 is KGHSH and CDR2 LQKENI. The CDR3 protein is CASSPTSLGTDTQYF. In DNA, the CDR3 is TGTGCCAGCTCACCAACTAGTCTCGGCACAGATACGCAGTATTTT.

This clone has just a few counts. This chain connects TRBV3-1 (or the pseudogene TRBV3-2) to TRBJ2-3; TRBD1 aligns across 8 bases. CDR3 length: 14 amino acids. CDR1 is LGHDT and CDR2 is YNNKEL in the germline V gene (reference sequence). Losses at the gene ends were 4 bases for V and 8 bases for J; bases not matched to a gene: 8. The CDR3 loop reads CASSRPGGSGTQYF. Here the CDR3 DNA reads TGTGCCAGCAGCCGCCCAGGGGGCAGTGGTACGCAGTATTTT.

This chain links TRBV29-1 with TRBJ2-4; TRBD1 matches at 8 bases. CDR1 and CDR2 (germline): SQVTM, ANQGSEA. After removal of 6 bases from V and 8 bases from J, the junction contained 15 bases not matched to a gene. The CDR3 consists of 15 residues. The CDR3 reads CSVTGAIAQRHIQYF. CDR3 sequence (DNA): TGCAGCGTGACAGGGGCCATAGCCCAGCGTCACATTCAGTACTTC.

The V gene is TRBV28, the J gene TRBJ2-1, with 11 bases that match TRBD2. The CDR3 is 16 amino acids. The germline V gene encodes CDR1 MDHEN and CDR2 SYDVKM. Germline trimming cut 5 bases from V and 4 bases from J; bases unmatched to any gene: 7. The DNA of the CDR3 is TGTGCCAGCAGTATCCCCACTAGCGGGAGTTACAATGAGCAGTTCTTC. It is translated as CASSIPTSGSYNEQFF. The whole variable domain, remainder taken from reference TRBV28 and TRBJ2-1, is DVKVTQSSRYLVKRTGEKVFLECVQDMDHENMFWYRQDPGLGLRLIYFSYDVKMKEKGDIPEGYSVSREKKERFSLILESASTNQTSMYLCASSIPTSGSYNEQFFGPGTRLTVL.

This chain joins TRBV5-1 and TRBJ2-7; D is unresolved. The CDR3 consists of 14 residues. The V end was cut by 3 bases, the J end by 0 bases, with 10 bases between. The germline V gene has CDR1 SGHRS and CDR2 YFSETQ. The CDR3 DNA follows: TGCGCCAGCAGCTCCCCGGAGAGCTCCTACGAGCAGTACTTC. This gives the protein CASSSPESSYEQYF.

The rearrangement uses TRBV5-1 and TRBJ2-1; 9 nucleotides line up with TRBD2. The CDR3 contains 19 residues. Germline V gene sequence: CDR1 SGHRS, CDR2 YFSETQ. Germline trimming cut 5 bases from V and 0 bases from J; bases unmatched to any gene: 15. CDR3 in DNA: TGCGCCAGCAGGGGTAGCGGGAGTTCTCCCCCGAGCTCCTACAATGAGCAGTTCTTC. Protein product: CASRGSGSSPPSSYNEQFF.

The rearrangement uses TRBV30 and TRBJ1-1, with no clear D. Per germline, CDR1 GTSNPN and CDR2 SVGIG (reference sequence). V lost 7 bases to trimming and J lost 0 bases, with 21 bases between them. The length of the CDR3 is 16 residues. DNA for the CDR3: TGTGCCTCCTCACCGTATGACGGAGCCATGAACACTGAAGCTTTCTTT. It encodes CASSPYDGAMNTEAFF.

In this sample, this clone turned up a few times. The V and J genes are TRBV18 and TRBJ1-5; D may be TRBD1 (5 bases). The CDR3 covers 15 residues. The germline V and J ends were trimmed by 3 bases and 6 bases, with 15 bases remaining between them. The germline gives CDR1 KGHSH, CDR2 LQKENI. CDR3 loop: CASSPRPGVGQPQHF. The DNA for the CDR3 is TGTGCCAGCTCACCCCGCCCGGGGGTGGGTCAGCCCCAGCATTTT.

The chain joins TRBV19 to TRBJ2-1, with 8 bases that match TRBD1. Trimming at V came to 10 bases and at J to 9 bases, leaving 14 bases not matched to a gene. Germline V lookup: CDR1 LNHDA, CDR2 SQIVND (reference sequence). This CDR3 is 14 amino acids long. CDR3 sequence reads: CATSTGVNLGEQFF. The CDR3 DNA is TGTGCCACCTCGACAGGGGTCAACCTGGGTGAGCAGTTCTTC.

The CDR3 DNA reads TGCGCCAGCAGCTTGTCAACGGGAGGGAACTATGGCTACACCTTC. It encodes CASSLSTGGNYGYTF. The chain joins TRBV5-1 to TRBJ1-2; D unresolved. V was cut by 1 base and J by 2 bases, with 12 bases left in between. CDR3 length equals 15 residues. Germline V gene sequence: CDR1 SGHRS, CDR2 YFSETQ.

The J gene is TRBJ1-3, the V gene TRBV7-8, with D uncertain. V lost 8 bases, J lost 4 bases, and 15 bases lay in between. The CDR3 extends over 14 amino acids. Germline lookup yields CDR1 SGHVS and CDR2 FQNEAQ. The CDR3 is CASVAGRKGNTIYF. The CDR3 DNA reads as TGTGCCAGCGTGGCGGGCAGAAAAGGAAACACCATATATTTT.

Note on this clone: The sample holds other DNA sequences that translate to the same CDR3. The chain has TRBV5-1 and TRBJ2-1; maybe TRBD1 (5 bases). The V and J ends lost 0 bases and 2 bases respectively, with 6 bases between them. CDR1 and CDR2 (germline): SGHRS, YFSETQ. The CDR3 spans 14 residues. The CDR3 DNA is TGCGCCAGCAGCTTGGGACAGACCTACAATGAGCAGTTCTTC. Encoded protein: CASSLGQTYNEQFF.

This clone was observed once. The rearrangement joins TRBV10-2 to TRBJ1-2; TRBD1 matches 7 bases. V was clipped by 0 bases and J by 7 bases; unmatched bases: 5. CDR1 is WSHSY and CDR2 is SAAADI in the germline V gene. CDR3 length equals 14 residues. CDR3 amino acids: CASSESGRDSGYTF. CDR3 sequence (DNA): TGCGCCAGCAGTGAGTCGGGCAGGGACAGTGGCTACACCTTC.

By proportion, this clone is medium-sized (0.01 to 0.1%). The chain employs TRBV6-5 and TRBJ2-7; the match to TRBD1 covers 8 bases. The CDR3 totals 14 residues. CDR1 and CDR2 from the germline V gene are MNHEY and SVGAGI. Trimming cost V 5 bases and J 3 bases; bases outside gene matches: 6. The CDR3 here is CASSPGTGLYEQYF. CDR3 bases: TGTGCCAGCAGTCCCGGGACAGGCCTCTACGAGCAGTACTTC.